Below are 27 T cell receptor beta chains sequenced from a single sample in a study of Ad26.COV2.S vaccination and SARS-CoV-2 variants. Repertoires were generated with immunoSEQ multiplex PCR, while TCRdb's copy carries only in-frame clones and drops some. The sample has about 350,000 clones, about 89% seen once. Described treatment: some 19 received Ad26.COV2.S at low or high dose, single or two shots; 5 received placebo; per-sample allocation not given. Sampling was performed 63 days after the first vaccine or placebo injection. The material was peripheral blood, obtained in a trial of Ad26.COV2.S vaccine versus placebo. The receptors stem from a person between 18 and 60 years old who received the Ad26.COV2.S COVID-19 vaccine or a placebo.

CDR3 coding DNA: TGTGCCAGCAGCTTAGTGTGGGCGGACCAAGAGACCCAGTACTTC. It is translated as CASSLVWADQETQYF. V usage is TRBV7-9 and J usage is TRBJ2-5; no definite D call. The CDR3 runs to 15 residues. Trimming took off 1 base at V and 0 bases at J, with 9 bases between the two ends. Germline V gene sequence: CDR1 SEHNR, CDR2 FQNEAQ (reference sequence).

The chain is built from TRBV5-5 and TRBJ1-1; no clear D. The V gene lost 4 bases and the J gene lost 1 base, with 11 bases spanning the gap. Germline V gives CDR1 SGHKS, CDR2 YYEKEE (reference sequence). The CDR3 consists of 14 residues. The CDR3 nucleotides are TGTGCCAGCAGCATCCTTCAGACGAACACTGAAGCTTTCTTT. It is translated as CASSILQTNTEAFF.

CDR3 sequence (DNA): TGTGCCAGCAGCTTTTCTGGGAGTGAGACCCAGTACTTC. As protein: CASSFSGSETQYF. The rearrangement joins TRBV13 to TRBJ2-5; perhaps TRBD2 as D (5 bases). V lost 3 bases to trimming and J lost 5 bases, with 10 bases between them. CDR3 length: 13 residues. In germline, CDR1 is PRHDT, CDR2 FYEKMQ (reference sequence).

The chain has TRBV5-1 and TRBJ2-7, with D maybe TRBD1 (7 bases). V lost 0 bases and J 3 bases, leaving 19 bases between the germline ends. CDR1 is SGHRS, CDR2 YFSETQ, per germline. This CDR3 contains 17 residues. The CDR3 DNA sequence: TGCGCCAGCAGCTTGGGCCCCGGGAGACAGGGACGCTACGAGCAGTACTTC. This encodes CASSLGPGRQGRYEQYF.

The gene calls are TRBV7-2 and TRBJ2-1; possibly TRBD1 or TRBD2 for D (6 bases each). Trimming removed 5 bases from V and 8 bases from J, with 13 bases in between. The CDR3 contains 13 residues. Germline assignment: CDR1 SGHTA and CDR2 FQGNSA. CDR3 loop: CASSPRGPHEQFF. The CDR3 bases are TGTGCCAGCAGCCCTCGGGGGCCGCATGAGCAGTTCTTC.

CDR3 nucleotide sequence: TGTGCCAGCAGTGCGACGCAACAGAATGAAAAACTGTTTTTT. Its translation is CASSATQQNEKLFF. This chain uses TRBV2 with TRBJ1-4; unclear D gene. The CDR3 has 14 amino acids. V was shortened by 4 bases and J by 5 bases, with 11 bases between the two germline ends. Germline CDR1 and CDR2: SNHLY and FYNNEI.

The genes are TRBV13 and TRBJ1-1; D is possibly TRBD1 (6 bases). The CDR3 runs to 14 residues. Per the germline V gene, CDR1 is PRHDT and CDR2 is FYEKMQ (reference sequence). V gave up 4 bases and J gave up 2 bases, with 11 bases separating them. For the CDR3, the DNA is TGTGCCAGCAGCTCCTACAGGGATAACACTGAAGCTTTCTTT. Encoded protein: CASSSYRDNTEAFF.

Turning to this clone: Other DNA sequences of this sample code for an identical CDR3. The rearrangement joins TRBV3-1 (or the pseudogene TRBV3-2) to TRBJ1-1; possibly TRBD1 for D (5 bases). The CDR3 consists of 14 residues. With 1 base removed from V and 1 base from J, the gap between germline ends came to 7 bases. Germline V gene sequence: CDR1 LGHDT, CDR2 YNNKEL (reference sequence). The CDR3 reads CASSQGTGNTEAFF. CDR3 DNA sequence: TGTGCCAGCAGCCAAGGCACAGGGAACACTGAAGCTTTCTTT.

The CDR3 loop reads CASSLSSSGRGYEQYF. The CDR3 bases are TGTGCCAGCAGTTTATCTTCCAGCGGGAGGGGGTACGAGCAGTACTTC. The chain has TRBV27 and TRBJ2-7, with TRBD2 matching 10 bases. The CDR3 is 16 residues long. Losses at the gene ends were 0 bases for V and 4 bases for J; bases not matched to a gene: 6. The germline CDR1 and CDR2 sequences are MNHEY and SMNVEV (reference sequence).

This chain connects TRBV9 to TRBJ1-1; 8 bases are shared with TRBD1. The CDR3 runs to 12 residues. The germline V gene encodes CDR1 SGDLS and CDR2 YYNGEE. J lost 5 bases, V lost 3 bases, and 0 bases had no gene match. The CDR3 spells CASSGTGTEAFF. In DNA, the CDR3 is TGTGCCAGCAGCGGGACAGGGACTGAAGCTTTCTTT.

The chain employs TRBV5-6 and TRBJ2-7; D is uncertain. The CDR3 covers 13 residues. Germline V lookup: CDR1 SGHDT, CDR2 YYEEEE. Trimming removed 0 bases at V and 2 bases at J, with 6 bases between. The CDR3 region is CASSLASPYEQYF. CDR3 in DNA: TGTGCCAGCAGCTTGGCTTCACCCTACGAGCAGTACTTC.

J is TRBJ1-2 and V is TRBV18; tentatively, D is TRBD1 (5 bases). V lost 3 bases to trimming and J lost 7 bases, with 18 bases between them. The CDR3 runs 15 residues. From germline, CDR1 is KGHSH and CDR2 LQKENI. CDR3 DNA sequence: TGTGCCAGCTCACCGGAGGCGTTGGGGACTTCTGGCTACACCTTC. It codes for CASSPEALGTSGYTF.

This chain uses TRBV5-1 with TRBJ2-7; tentatively, D is TRBD2 (6 bases). Trimming cost V 0 bases and J 2 bases, with 12 bases left between them. The CDR3 loop spans 15 amino acids. Germline CDR1 reads SGHRS; CDR2 reads YFSETQ. The CDR3 spells CASSLDGGLTYEQYF. The CDR3 DNA is TGCGCCAGCAGCTTGGATGGAGGGCTTACCTACGAGCAGTACTTC. The full variable domain, with the rest looked up from reference TRBV5-1 and TRBJ2-7, is KAGVTQTPRYLIKTRGQQVTLSCSPISGHRSVSWYQQTPGQGLQFLFEYFSETQRNKGNFPGRFSGRQFSNSRSEMNVSTLELGDSALYLCASSLDGGLTYEQYFGPGTRLTVT.

The gene calls are TRBV7-8 and TRBJ1-5; possible D gene TRBD1, 5 bases. The V end was cut by 3 bases, the J end by 7 bases, with 13 bases between. The CDR3 spans 14 residues. CDR1 is SGHVS, CDR2 FQNEAQ, per germline. Here the CDR3 DNA reads TGTGCCAGCAGCTTTCTGGGGGTTGAGCAGCCCCAGCATTTT. This codes for CASSFLGVEQPQHF.

The rearrangement joins TRBV5-1 to TRBJ2-2, with unresolved D. The CDR3 extends over 15 amino acids. The V gene lost 0 bases and the J gene lost 8 bases, with 14 bases spanning the gap. CDR1 is SGHRS and CDR2 is YFSETQ in the germline V gene. This CDR3 reads CASSLAPADVGELFF. CDR3 sequence (DNA): TGCGCCAGCAGCTTGGCCCCCGCGGACGTAGGGGAGCTGTTTTTT. Drawing the rest from reference TRBV5-1 and TRBJ2-2, the complete variable domain is KAGVTQTPRYLIKTRGQQVTLSCSPISGHRSVSWYQQTPGQGLQFLFEYFSETQRNKGNFPGRFSGRQFSNSRSEMNVSTLELGDSALYLCASSLAPADVGELFFGEGSRLTVL.

The CDR3 region is CASSSGLAWNTQYF. The CDR3 bases are TGTGCCAGCAGTTCAGGACTAGCCTGGAATACGCAGTATTTT. The chain recombines TRBV27 with TRBJ2-3; 8 bases line up with TRBD2. The length of the CDR3 is 14 residues. Unmatched junction bases numbered 7, after V lost 4 bases and J lost 7 bases. Germline values: CDR1 MNHEY, CDR2 SMNVEV (reference sequence).

This clone was counted a few times. V gene TRBV19 combines with J gene TRBJ1-1; 8 bases fit TRBD1. The germline V gene has CDR1 LNHDA and CDR2 SQIVND (reference sequence). V gave up 3 bases and J gave up 0 bases; unmatched junction bases: 9. The CDR3 is 17 amino acids. The DNA for the CDR3 is TGTGCCAGTAGTATTCAGGGGGCAGTTGGGATGAACACTGAAGCTTTCTTT. The encoded protein is CASSIQGAVGMNTEAFF.

V usage is TRBV28 and J usage is TRBJ1-5; 7 positions agree with TRBD1. Per germline, CDR1 MDHEN and CDR2 SYDVKM. V was pared by 5 bases and J by 7 bases, with 14 bases of the junction left unmatched. This CDR3 region has 16 residues. The CDR3 DNA reads as TGTGCCAGCAGTCCTCCGGGACAGCAATCGGGGCAGCCCCAGCATTTT. Its protein product is CASSPPGQQSGQPQHF.

The V gene is TRBV19, the J gene TRBJ1-5, with a possible D match to TRBD1 (5 bases). Germline CDR1 LNHDA, CDR2 SQIVND (reference sequence). V lost 5 bases and J lost 1, with 18 bases in between. This CDR3 spans 17 amino acids. The CDR3 DNA is TGTGCCAGTAGTTTGGGGGAGGTGTTTAGGAGCAATCAGCCCCAGCATTTT. It encodes CASSLGEVFRSNQPQHF.

The chain couples TRBV5-5 to TRBJ2-5; 10 bases are a match to TRBD1. This CDR3 has 15 residues. CDR1 is SGHKS, CDR2 YYEKEE, per germline (reference sequence). Germline trimming cut 4 bases from V and 5 bases from J; bases unmatched to any gene: 8. This CDR3 reads CASSNRDRGFETQYF. In DNA form, the CDR3 reads TGTGCCAGCAGCAACCGGGACAGGGGTTTCGAGACCCAGTACTTC.

The chain combines TRBV5-6 with TRBJ2-7; 9 bases match TRBD2. V lost 1 base, J lost 1 base, and 3 bases stayed unmatched. In germline, CDR1 is SGHDT, CDR2 YYEEEE. The CDR3 runs 15 residues. CDR3 sequence reads: CASSLKTSGSYEQYF. The DNA for the CDR3 is TGTGCCAGCAGCTTGAAGACTAGCGGTTCCTACGAGCAGTACTTC.

This chain joins TRBV5-1 and TRBJ2-1; no clear D. Between the trimmed V and J ends, which lost 2 bases and 5 bases, there was a span of 8 bases. CDR3 length equals 13 residues. Germline V gene data show CDR1 as SGHRS and CDR2 as YFSETQ. CDR3 protein: CASSFNRDNEQFF. The CDR3 coding sequence is TGCGCCAGCAGCTTTAATAGGGACAATGAGCAGTTCTTC.

The rearrangement uses TRBV6-5 and TRBJ2-1; perhaps D is TRBD1 or TRBD2 (5 bases each). With 6 bases removed from V and 8 bases from J, the gap between germline ends came to 20 bases. CDR1 MNHEY and CDR2 SVGAGI come from the germline V gene. The CDR3 contains 15 residues. CDR3 coding DNA: TGTGCCAGCAGCCCCATTGGGGGACGGATCGATGAGCAGTTCTTC. It specifies CASSPIGGRIDEQFF.

This rearrangement joins TRBV29-1 to TRBJ2-7, with D unclear. The CDR3 is 11 amino acids. The V gene's germline CDR1 is SQVTM and CDR2 ANQGSEA. V was clipped by 2 bases and J by 3 bases, with 5 bases between them. CDR3 protein: CSVESGYEQYF. DNA of the CDR3: TGCAGCGTTGAATCCGGCTACGAGCAGTACTTC.

This clone showed up just a few times. The chain employs TRBV7-2 and TRBJ1-3; D remains ambiguous. The CDR3 length is 16 residues. The V and J ends lost 1 base and 0 bases respectively, with 10 bases between them. CDR1 and CDR2 from the germline V gene are SGHTA and FQGNSA. This CDR3 is CASSLDGRYSGNTIYF. DNA of the CDR3: TGTGCCAGCAGCTTAGATGGCCGGTACTCTGGAAACACCATATATTTT.

The chain is built from TRBV7-9 and TRBJ1-6; D call uncertain. With 2 bases removed from V and 7 bases from J, the gap between germline ends came to 9 bases. Germline CDR1 and CDR2: SEHNR and FQNEAQ (reference sequence). CDR3 length equals 14 residues. CDR3 sequence: CASSLSVGNSPLHF. The CDR3 DNA follows: TGTGCCAGCAGCTTATCCGTCGGAAATTCACCCCTCCACTTT.

V and J are TRBV27 and TRBJ1-1; 9 bases line up with TRBD1. The V and J ends lost 5 bases and 7 bases, in that order; junction bases with no gene match: 8. CDR1 and CDR2 (germline): MNHEY, SMNVEV (reference sequence). The CDR3 is made up of 14 amino acids. The DNA for the CDR3 is TGTGCCAGCAGTGATCGGGACAGGGCGGGTGAAGCTTTCTTT. Translating it yields CASSDRDRAGEAFF.